This T cell receptor beta chain was documented in a study of cytomegalovirus exposure and HLA in healthy donors. Germline CDR1 is MDHEN and CDR2 is SYDVKM. The V end was cut by 4 bases, the J end by 2 bases, with 18 bases between. This CDR3 has 16 residues. Findings and limits, study-wide: Published work reported that the classifier diagnosed cytomegalovirus status with high specificity and sensitivity.

The method was immunoSEQ multiplex PCR; TCRdb's version includes in-frame clones alone and lacks a portion of them. The sample holds tens of thousands of clones, around nine tenths seen once. As to this clone: Its antigen is not identified.

The gene calls are TRBV28 and TRBJ2-7; D possibly corresponds to TRBD2 (6 bases). The TCR was taken from a young woman in good health and CMV-seropositive. The sample comprised PBMCs. CDR3 nucleotide sequence: TGTGCCAGCAGTTCCCCCGGGGGTGGTGTACCCTACGAGCAGTACTTC. Translated: CASSSPGGGVPYEQYF.